Following are 17 T cell receptor beta chains from one sample sequenced in a study of blood T cells in healthy people across ages. The second PCR ran roughly 6 to 12 cycles with a sample-barcoded 5' primer and J-beta primers. TCRdb passed the 5' RACE reads through MiXCR, listing each CDR3 protein once. The data hold some 550,000 distinct CDR3 sequences, with roughly 48% observed a single time. Sequences were obtained from blood. Receptor source: a man aged 80 or over in good health.

The sample holds a few counts of this clonotype. The chain joins TRBV20-1 to TRBJ2-3; unclear D gene. CDR1 is DFQATT and CDR2 is SNEGSKA in the germline V gene (reference sequence). CDR3 length equals 14 residues. The V end lost 1 base, the J end lost 2 bases, and 10 bases lay between the germline ends. This CDR3 is CSARVEGLTDTQYF. The CDR3 DNA reads TGCAGTGCTAGAGTCGAAGGGCTCACAGATACGCAGTATTTT.

The J gene is TRBJ2-4, the V gene TRBV6-5; TRBD1 agrees at 7 bases. The CDR3 extends over 15 amino acids. Germline CDR1 is MNHEY and CDR2 is SVGAGI. With 7 bases clipped from V and 7 bases from J, the junction kept 13 bases outside the gene matches. CDR3 loop: CASMGSGGRSNIQYF. The CDR3 region has the DNA TGTGCCAGCATGGGTTCAGGGGGTCGTTCTAACATTCAGTACTTC.

This clonotype was counted between two and nine times. This chain links TRBV7-2 with TRBJ2-5, with no clear D. With 5 bases removed from V and 5 bases from J, the gap between germline ends came to 12 bases. Looked up from germline, CDR1 is SGHTA and CDR2 is FQGNSA. The CDR3 is made up of 13 amino acids. CDR3 region: CASSPSLMETQYF. In DNA form, the CDR3 reads TGTGCCAGCAGCCCCAGCCTGATGGAGACCCAGTACTTC. Complete variable domain (other parts from reference TRBV7-2 and TRBJ2-5): GAGVSQSPSNKVTEKGKDVELRCDPISGHTALYWYRQSLGQGLEFLIYFQGNSAPDKSGLPSDRFSAERTGGSVSTLTIQRTQQEDSAVYLCASSPSLMETQYFGPGTRLLVL.

This clonotype was detected only a few times. The chain links TRBV5-1 to TRBJ2-3; TRBD1 might be the D (6 bases). Looked up from germline, CDR1 is SGHRS and CDR2 is YFSETQ. Trimming removed 5 bases from V and 1 base from J, with 11 bases in between. This CDR3 contains 14 residues. The CDR3 sequence is CASRPRQGTDTQYF. CDR3 DNA sequence: TGCGCCAGCAGGCCGAGACAGGGCACAGATACGCAGTATTTT.

The table lists this clonotype with many counts. The rearrangement links TRBV28 to TRBJ2-7, with unresolved D. Trimming shortened V by 2 bases and J by 2 bases, and 10 bases separated the two germline ends. The CDR3 is 14 amino acids. Germline lookup yields CDR1 MDHEN and CDR2 SYDVKM. CDR3 residues: CASSLGGMAYEQYF. The DNA of the CDR3 is TGTGCCAGCAGTTTAGGTGGGATGGCCTACGAGCAGTACTTC.

The chain links TRBV20-1 to TRBJ2-1, with unresolved D. CDR1 DFQATT and CDR2 SNEGSKA come from the germline V gene (reference sequence). The ends were cut back, 4 bases at V and 13 bases at J, with 23 bases in the middle. This CDR3 is built from 14 residues. The DNA for the CDR3 is TGCAGTGCTACTCTCCTGGGTGGGGTGGAGACCCAGTTCTTC. Amino acids: CSATLLGGVETQFF.

V and J are TRBV28 and TRBJ1-5; D remains unclear. Trimming removed 5 bases at V and 9 bases at J, with 11 bases between. The germline gives CDR1 MDHEN, CDR2 SYDVKM. This CDR3 contains 12 residues. CDR3 loop: CASSAKGRPQHF. Written as DNA, the CDR3 is TGTGCCAGCAGTGCCAAAGGGAGGCCCCAGCATTTT.

The V and J genes are TRBV6-2 or TRBV6-3 and TRBJ1-2; D is unresolved. Germline V gives CDR1 MNHEY, CDR2 SVGEGT. Deletions cut 2 bases from V and 5 bases from J, with 12 bases between. The CDR3 covers 14 residues. The CDR3 DNA follows: TGTGCCAGCAGTTACGATCCACCGATATATGGCTACACCTTC. Its protein is CASSYDPPIYGYTF.

V and J are TRBV6-5 and TRBJ1-1, with D unclear. The CDR3 contains 16 residues. CDR1 is MNHEY, CDR2 SVGAGI, per germline. Trimming took off 4 bases at V and 0 bases at J, with 15 bases between the two ends. The CDR3 region is CASSLKTAYMNTEAFF. The CDR3 nucleotides read TGTGCCAGCAGTTTAAAAACAGCCTACATGAACACTGAAGCTTTCTTT.

The DNA of the CDR3 is TGTGCCAGCAGCTTTAGGGAAACCTTTACCGGGGAGCTGTTTTTT. Protein: CASSFRETFTGELFF. This rearrangement joins TRBV7-8 to TRBJ2-2; D not resolved. CDR3 length equals 15 residues. Trimming removed 3 bases at V and 5 bases at J, with 13 bases between. From germline, CDR1 is SGHVS and CDR2 FQNEAQ. Filled out from reference TRBV7-8 and TRBJ2-2, the complete variable domain reads GAGVSQSPRYKVAKRGQDVALRCDPISGHVSLFWYQQALGQGPEFLTYFQNEAQLDKSGLPSDRFFAERPEGSVSTLKIQRTQQEDSAVYLCASSFRETFTGELFFGEGSRLTVL.

This clonotype came up a few times. The V call is TRBV30, the J call TRBJ1-6; TRBD1 is a possible D gene (6 bases). V lost 2 bases to trimming and J lost 5 bases, with 13 bases between them. The CDR3 runs 15 residues. Germline lookup yields CDR1 GTSNPN and CDR2 SVGIG (reference sequence). CDR3: CAWSTTGLDNSPLHF. For the CDR3, the DNA is TGTGCCTGGAGTACCACAGGGCTGGATAATTCACCCCTCCACTTT.

In its sample, this clonotype was seen many times. The chain is built from TRBV6-5 and TRBJ2-7, with a tentative D call TRBD2 (6 bases). The V and J ends lost 5 bases and 0 bases respectively, with 14 bases between them. Germline CDR1 reads MNHEY; CDR2 reads SVGAGI. The CDR3 length is 15 residues. CDR3 sequence: CASSLTGTVSYEQYF. CDR3 DNA: TGTGCCAGCAGTCTCACCGGGACTGTCTCCTACGAGCAGTACTTC.

This clonotype was picked up many times. The chain recombines TRBV28 with TRBJ1-4; TRBD1 matches 7 bases. Germline CDR1 reads MDHEN; CDR2 reads SYDVKM. V dropped 5 bases and J dropped 4; count of bases not matched to a gene: 10. There are 16 residues in the CDR3. CDR3 in amino acids: CASSTPQGVVNEKLFF. In DNA, the CDR3 is TGTGCCAGCAGTACACCGCAGGGGGTGGTTAATGAAAAACTGTTTTTT.

This clonotype appeared many times. In nucleotides, the CDR3 is TGTGCCAGCAGTTCAGACCGACATGGGCCGCGGGGCTACACCTTC. Residues: CASSSDRHGPRGYTF. This chain connects TRBV6-6 to TRBJ1-2; unclear D gene. This CDR3 has 15 amino acids. Germline values: CDR1 MNHNY, CDR2 SVGAGI (reference sequence). Trimming removed 4 bases from V and 8 bases from J, with 20 bases in between.

This sequence joins TRBV27 and TRBJ2-3, with D possibly being TRBD1 or TRBD2 (6 bases each). V dropped 6 bases and J dropped 2 bases, with 24 bases sitting between them. Germline assignment: CDR1 MNHEY and CDR2 SMNVEV (reference sequence). The CDR3 contains 18 residues. CDR3 protein: CASRILGHWGAITDTQYF. DNA of the CDR3: TGTGCCAGCAGAATATTGGGTCATTGGGGGGCGATCACAGATACGCAGTATTTT.

This clonotype was seen only once. A clone one base away is much larger, so this may be a read error. The chain couples TRBV6-5 to TRBJ2-5; D might be TRBD2 (7 bases). This CDR3 has 15 amino acids. Germline V lookup: CDR1 MNHEY, CDR2 SVGAGI. V lost 5 bases and J 11 bases, leaving 24 bases between the germline ends. CDR3 sequence reads: CASSRRGATHNEQYF. The CDR3, as DNA: TGTGCCAGCAGTCGTCGGGGGGCAACTCACAATGAGCAGTACTTC.

The chain links TRBV20-1 to TRBJ2-5; 8 positions agree with TRBD2. The CDR3 is 14 amino acids. V was pared by 3 bases and J by 2 bases, with 5 bases of the junction left unmatched. The germline gives CDR1 DFQATT, CDR2 SNEGSKA (reference sequence). The CDR3: CSASPGGTQETQYF. CDR3 sequence (DNA): TGCAGTGCTAGCCCGGGGGGGACTCAAGAGACCCAGTACTTC.